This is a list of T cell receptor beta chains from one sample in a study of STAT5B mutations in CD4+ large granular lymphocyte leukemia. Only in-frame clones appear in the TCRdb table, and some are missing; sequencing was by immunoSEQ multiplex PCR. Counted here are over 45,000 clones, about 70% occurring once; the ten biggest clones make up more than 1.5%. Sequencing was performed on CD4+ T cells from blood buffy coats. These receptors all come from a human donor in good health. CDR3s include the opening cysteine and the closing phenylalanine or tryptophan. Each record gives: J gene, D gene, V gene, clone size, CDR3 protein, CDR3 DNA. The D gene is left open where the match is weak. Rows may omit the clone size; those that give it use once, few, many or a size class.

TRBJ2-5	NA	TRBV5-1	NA	CASSLAGALGETQYF	TGCGCCAGCAGCTTGGCCGGGGCTTTGGGAGAGACCCAGTACTTC
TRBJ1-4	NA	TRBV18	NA	CASSPPSPQNEKLFF	TGTGCCAGCTCACCCCCTTCACCCCAGAATGAAAAACTGTTTTTT
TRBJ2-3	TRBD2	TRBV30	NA	CAWSASGGDTQYF	TGTGCCTGGAGTGCAAGCGGGGGAGATACGCAGTATTTT
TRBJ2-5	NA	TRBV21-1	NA	CASSEAGEQETQYF	TGTGCCAGCAGCGAAGCGGGGGAACAAGAGACCCAGTACTTC
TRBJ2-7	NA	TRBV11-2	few	CASSPRKAGDTYEQYF	TGTGCCAGCAGCCCTAGAAAGGCAGGGGACACCTACGAGCAGTACTTC
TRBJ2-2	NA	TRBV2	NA	CASREGRGDTRELFF	TGTGCCAGCAGGGAGGGCAGGGGGGACACCAGGGAGCTGTTTTTT
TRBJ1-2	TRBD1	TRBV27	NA	CASSPRQGAYGYTF	TGTGCCAGCAGTCCCAGACAGGGGGCGTATGGCTACACCTTC
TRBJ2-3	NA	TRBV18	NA	CASSPPLGGADTQYF	TGTGCCAGCTCACCACCGTTGGGCGGCGCAGATACGCAGTATTTT
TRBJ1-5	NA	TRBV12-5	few	CARRANQPQHF	TGTGCACGGAGGGCCAATCAGCCCCAGCATTTT
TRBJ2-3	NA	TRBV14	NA	CASSRYIGGTDTQYF	TGTGCCAGCAGCCGGTACATAGGAGGCACAGATACGCAGTATTTT
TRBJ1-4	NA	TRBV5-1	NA	CASSASDVSNEKLFF	TGCGCCAGCAGCGCTTCGGACGTCTCTAATGAAAAACTGTTTTTT
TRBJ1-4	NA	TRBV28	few	CASSLNEKLFF	TGTGCCAGCAGTTTGAATGAAAAACTGTTTTTT
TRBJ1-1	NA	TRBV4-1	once	CASSHPDSPNTEAFF	TGCGCCAGCAGCCATCCGGACAGCCCGAACACTGAAGCTTTCTTT
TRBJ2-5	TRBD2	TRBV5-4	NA	CASSLKLAGQETQYF	TGTGCCAGCAGCTTAAAACTAGCGGGCCAAGAGACCCAGTACTTC
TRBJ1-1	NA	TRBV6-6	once	CASSYVENTEAFF	TGTGCCAGCAGTTATGTCGAAAACACTGAAGCTTTCTTT
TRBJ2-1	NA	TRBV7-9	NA	CASSPPSYNEQFF	TGTGCCAGCAGCCCCCCTAGTTACAATGAGCAGTTCTTC
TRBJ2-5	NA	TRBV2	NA	CASSAQGPGETQYF	TGTGCCAGCAGTGCGCAGGGGCCAGGGGAGACCCAGTACTTC
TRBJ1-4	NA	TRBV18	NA	CASSQGIATNEKLFF	TGTGCCAGCTCACAGGGAATTGCAACTAATGAAAAACTGTTTTTT
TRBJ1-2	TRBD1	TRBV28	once	CASSSTGTGDDYGYTF	TGTGCCAGCAGCTCCACCGGGACAGGGGATGACTATGGCTACACCTTC
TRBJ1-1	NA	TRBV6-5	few	CASSYKGGTEAFF	TGTGCCAGCAGTTACAAGGGGGGCACTGAAGCTTTCTTT
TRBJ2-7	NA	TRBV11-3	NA	CASSWREGYEQYF	TGTGCCAGCAGCTGGAGGGAAGGCTACGAGCAGTACTTC
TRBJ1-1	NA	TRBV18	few	CASSAQENTEAFF	TGTGCCAGCTCAGCACAGGAGAACACTGAAGCTTTCTTT
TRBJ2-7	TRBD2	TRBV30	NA	CAWSFGGGSYEQYF	TGTGCCTGGAGCTTTGGCGGGGGGAGTTACGAGCAGTACTTC
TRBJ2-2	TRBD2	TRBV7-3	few	CASSPLAGVNTGELFF	TGTGCCAGCAGCCCCCTAGCGGGTGTGAACACCGGGGAGCTGTTTTTT
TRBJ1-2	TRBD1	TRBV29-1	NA	CSVGGGGATYGYTF	TGCAGCGTTGGTGGAGGGGGCGCAACCTATGGCTACACCTTC
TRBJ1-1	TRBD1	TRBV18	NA	CASSPMTGGTEAFF	TGTGCCAGCTCACCAATGACAGGGGGCACTGAAGCTTTCTTT
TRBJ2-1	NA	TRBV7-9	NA	CASSLGSDNEQFF	TGTGCCAGCAGCTTAGGCAGCGACAATGAGCAGTTCTTC
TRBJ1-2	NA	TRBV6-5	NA	CASRESAHGYTF	TGTGCCAGCAGAGAATCGGCGCATGGCTACACCTTC
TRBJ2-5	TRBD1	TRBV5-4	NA	CASSRQGAGGETQYF	TGTGCCAGCAGCAGACAGGGGGCGGGTGGAGAGACCCAGTACTTC
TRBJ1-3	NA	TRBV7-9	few	CASSLAGNPSGNTIYF	TGTGCCAGCAGCTTAGCGGGGAATCCCTCTGGAAACACCATATATTTT
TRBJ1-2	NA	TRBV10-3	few	CAISASSGEGGYTF	TGTGCCATCAGTGCGTCGTCAGGGGAGGGCGGCTACACCTTC
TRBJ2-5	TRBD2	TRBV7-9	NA	CASSSLALRETQYF	TGTGCCAGCAGTTCACTAGCGCTCAGGGAGACCCAGTACTTC
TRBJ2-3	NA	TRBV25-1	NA	CASSGLISGTQYF	TGTGCCAGCAGTGGACTTATTAGCGGTACGCAGTATTTT
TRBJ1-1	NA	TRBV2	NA	CASGSDGNTEAFF	TGTGCCAGCGGGAGCGATGGGAACACTGAAGCTTTCTTT
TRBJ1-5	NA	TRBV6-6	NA	CASSFDNSNQPQHF	TGTGCCAGCAGTTTCGATAATAGCAATCAGCCCCAGCATTTT
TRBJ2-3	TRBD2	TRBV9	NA	CASSVVSAGGFTDTQYF	TGTGCCAGCAGCGTAGTTTCAGCGGGGGGGTTCACAGATACGCAGTATTTT
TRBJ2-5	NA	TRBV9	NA	CASSVSLASETQYF	TGTGCCAGCAGCGTATCCCTAGCAAGCGAGACCCAGTACTTC
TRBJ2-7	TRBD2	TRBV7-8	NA	CASSLAGLDYEQYF	TGTGCCAGCAGCTTAGCGGGACTAGACTACGAGCAGTACTTC
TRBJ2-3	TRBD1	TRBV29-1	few	CSVEGQGGADTQYF	TGCAGCGTTGAAGGACAGGGGGGAGCAGATACGCAGTATTTT
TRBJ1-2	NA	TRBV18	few	CASSPPSTGTFTGYTF	TGTGCCAGCTCACCCCCTTCGACCGGGACTTTTACCGGCTACACCTTC
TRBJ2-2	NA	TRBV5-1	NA	CASSLVPVGGELFF	TGCGCCAGCAGCTTGGTGCCCGTAGGCGGGGAGCTGTTTTTT
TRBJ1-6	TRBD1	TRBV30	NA	CAWSVGVTGGSISPLHF	TGTGCCTGGAGTGTCGGCGTAACAGGGGGAAGCATTTCACCCCTCCACTTT
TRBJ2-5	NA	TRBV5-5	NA	CASSLGGAQETQYF	TGTGCCAGCAGCTTGGGTGGGGCCCAAGAGACCCAGTACTTC
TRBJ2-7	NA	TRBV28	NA	CASQHYSVPYEQYF	TGTGCCAGCCAACACTATAGCGTTCCCTACGAGCAGTACTTC
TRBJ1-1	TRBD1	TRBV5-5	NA	CASSAGQGMNTEAFF	TGTGCCAGCAGCGCAGGACAGGGGATGAACACTGAAGCTTTCTTT
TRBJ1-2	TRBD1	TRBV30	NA	CAGWEGAYGYTF	TGTGCCGGCTGGGAGGGGGCATATGGCTACACCTTC
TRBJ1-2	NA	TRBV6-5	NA	CASRPGANYGYTF	TGTGCCAGCCGTCCGGGCGCAAACTATGGCTACACCTTC
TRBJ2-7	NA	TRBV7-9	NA	CASSLDLYEQYF	TGTGCCAGCAGCTTAGATCTCTACGAGCAGTACTTC
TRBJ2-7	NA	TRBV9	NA	CASSAEGRGDEQYF	TGTGCCAGCAGCGCGGAAGGCAGGGGGGACGAGCAGTACTTC
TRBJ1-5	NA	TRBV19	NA	CASSHRDGYSNQPQHF	TGTGCCAGTAGTCACCGGGACGGTTATAGCAATCAGCCCCAGCATTTT
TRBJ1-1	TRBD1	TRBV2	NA	CASPGGGQNTEAFF	TGTGCCTCTCCAGGGGGGGGCCAGAACACTGAAGCTTTCTTT
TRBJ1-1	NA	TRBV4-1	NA	CASSQDSTGVRTEAFF	TGCGCCAGCAGCCAAGATTCAACGGGGGTTAGGACTGAAGCTTTCTTT
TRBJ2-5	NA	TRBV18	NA	CASSPGRTDQETQYF	TGTGCCAGCTCACCAGGAAGGACAGACCAAGAGACCCAGTACTTC
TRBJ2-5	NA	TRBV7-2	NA	CASSSIHSGAETQYF	TGTGCCAGCAGCTCGATACATTCTGGGGCAGAGACCCAGTACTTC
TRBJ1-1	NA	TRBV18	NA	CASSRARAENTEAFF	TGTGCCAGCTCACGCGCCAGAGCAGAGAACACTGAAGCTTTCTTT
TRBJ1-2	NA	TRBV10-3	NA	CAISDGAANYGYTF	TGTGCCATCAGTGACGGGGCAGCAAACTATGGCTACACCTTC